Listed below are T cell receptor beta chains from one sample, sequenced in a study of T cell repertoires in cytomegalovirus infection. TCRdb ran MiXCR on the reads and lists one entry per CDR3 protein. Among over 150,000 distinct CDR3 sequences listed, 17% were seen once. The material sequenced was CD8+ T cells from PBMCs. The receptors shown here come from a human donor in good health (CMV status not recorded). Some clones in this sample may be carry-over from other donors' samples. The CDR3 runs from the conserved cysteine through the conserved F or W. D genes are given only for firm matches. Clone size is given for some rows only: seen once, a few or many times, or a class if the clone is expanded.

CDR3nt: TGTGCCAGCACAGGGGGCTTGTTGGGGTATGGCTACACCTTC; CDR3aa: CASTGGLLGYGYTF; v_gene: TRBV28; abundance: .; d_gene: TRBD1; j_gene: TRBJ1-2
CDR3nt: TGTGCCAGCAGCTTAGCCGCCTACAATCAGCCCCAGCATTTT; CDR3aa: CASSLAAYNQPQHF; v_gene: TRBV11-2; abundance: .; d_gene: .; j_gene: TRBJ1-5
CDR3nt: TGTGCCAGCAGACCGACAGGGGAGCACGAGCAGTACTTC; CDR3aa: CASRPTGEHEQYF; v_gene: TRBV12-3/TRBV12-4; abundance: few; d_gene: TRBD1; j_gene: TRBJ2-7
CDR3nt: TGTGCCAGCAGCGTCTCCCTACAAGCGGGGGGGTACACCGGGGAGCTGTTTTTT; CDR3aa: CASSVSLQAGGYTGELFF; v_gene: TRBV9; abundance: few; d_gene: TRBD2; j_gene: TRBJ2-2
CDR3nt: TGTGCCAGCAGCGTAGATGACCGACCCCTGGATGAGCAGTTCTTC; CDR3aa: CASSVDDRPLDEQFF; v_gene: TRBV9; abundance: few; d_gene: .; j_gene: TRBJ2-1
CDR3nt: TGCAGTGCTGGAGGGGGCGCCCCCGATCACAATGAGCAGTTCTTC; CDR3aa: CSAGGGAPDHNEQFF; v_gene: TRBV20-1; abundance: .; d_gene: .; j_gene: TRBJ2-1
CDR3nt: TGTGCCACGTCGATAGGAGGCACAGATACGCAGTATTTT; CDR3aa: CATSIGGTDTQYF; v_gene: TRBV7-9; abundance: few; d_gene: .; j_gene: TRBJ2-3
CDR3nt: TGCAGCGTGGGGGCAACAGGGACGTCGGAGAACACTGAAGCTTTCTTT; CDR3aa: CSVGATGTSENTEAFF; v_gene: TRBV29-1; abundance: .; d_gene: .; j_gene: TRBJ1-1
CDR3nt: TGTGCCAGCAGCCAAAGGACAGGGGGCAATCAGCCCCAGCATTTT; CDR3aa: CASSQRTGGNQPQHF; v_gene: TRBV4-1; abundance: .; d_gene: TRBD1; j_gene: TRBJ1-5
CDR3nt: TGTGCCAGCAGGGACGTCTACTATGGCTACACCTTC; CDR3aa: CASRDVYYGYTF; v_gene: TRBV6-5; abundance: few; d_gene: .; j_gene: TRBJ1-2
CDR3nt: TGTGCCAGCAGAATAGACAGTACCCACCCCTACAATGAGCAGTTCTTC; CDR3aa: CASRIDSTHPYNEQFF; v_gene: TRBV7-2; abundance: .; d_gene: .; j_gene: TRBJ2-1
CDR3nt: TGCAGTGCTAGATTTGTCGGGGTGACCCCTGAAGCTTTCTTT; CDR3aa: CSARFVGVTPEAFF; v_gene: TRBV20-1; abundance: .; d_gene: .; j_gene: TRBJ1-1
CDR3nt: TGCAGCGTTGAACGCGGGGGGCTAGCGGGGGGCAACTACAATGAGCAGTTCTTC; CDR3aa: CSVERGGLAGGNYNEQFF; v_gene: TRBV29-1; abundance: .; d_gene: TRBD2; j_gene: TRBJ2-1
CDR3nt: TGTGCCAGCAGCTCGACGCTTGACAGGGGTCCCCCCCTCGAGCAGTACTTC; CDR3aa: CASSSTLDRGPPLEQYF; v_gene: TRBV7-6; abundance: few; d_gene: TRBD1; j_gene: TRBJ2-7
CDR3nt: TGTGCCAGCAGCCCACACCCCGACAATTTCATTAACTATGGCTACACCTTC; CDR3aa: CASSPHPDNFINYGYTF; v_gene: TRBV14; abundance: few; d_gene: .; j_gene: TRBJ1-2
CDR3nt: TGTGCCAGCAGCTTAAACCTGAGGCGGTTATCCTACGAGCAGTACTTC; CDR3aa: CASSLNLRRLSYEQYF; v_gene: TRBV7-9; abundance: .; d_gene: .; j_gene: TRBJ2-7
CDR3nt: TGTGCCAGCAGCTTGGAACCGGGACTAGCGGGGGGCATAGCCAAAAACATTCAGTACTTC; CDR3aa: CASSLEPGLAGGIAKNIQYF; v_gene: TRBV7-9; abundance: .; d_gene: TRBD2; j_gene: TRBJ2-4
CDR3nt: TGTGCCAGCAGTAAGAGGGGCGTTTACAATCAGCCCCAGCATTTT; CDR3aa: CASSKRGVYNQPQHF; v_gene: TRBV28; abundance: .; d_gene: .; j_gene: TRBJ1-5
CDR3nt: TGTGCCAGCGGCCCCCAATTCCAGGTTTTCAGCGAGCAGTACTTC; CDR3aa: CASGPQFQVFSEQYF; v_gene: TRBV27; abundance: few; d_gene: .; j_gene: TRBJ2-7
CDR3nt: TGTGCCAGCAGTTACAGACACAATGAGCAGTTCTTC; CDR3aa: CASSYRHNEQFF; v_gene: TRBV6-2/TRBV6-3; abundance: few; d_gene: .; j_gene: TRBJ2-1
CDR3nt: TGCAGCGTTGAAGGCCCCCTAGGAGCCGGAGGAGGCTACACCTTC; CDR3aa: CSVEGPLGAGGGYTF; v_gene: TRBV29-1; abundance: .; d_gene: .; j_gene: TRBJ1-2
CDR3nt: TGTGCCAGCAGCTTAGTCCGAATCGACAGGGAAGATCAGCCCCAGCATTTT; CDR3aa: CASSLVRIDREDQPQHF; v_gene: TRBV7-9; abundance: few; d_gene: TRBD1; j_gene: TRBJ1-5
CDR3nt: TGTGCCAGCACCCCTAGCGGGGGGGCCGGGTCCGATGAGCAGTTCTTC; CDR3aa: CASTPSGGAGSDEQFF; v_gene: TRBV27; abundance: few; d_gene: TRBD2; j_gene: TRBJ2-1
CDR3nt: TGTGCCAGCAGCTTCGGGACGGACCACAATGAGCAGTTCTTC; CDR3aa: CASSFGTDHNEQFF; v_gene: TRBV5-4; abundance: .; d_gene: .; j_gene: TRBJ2-1
CDR3nt: TGTGCCAGCAGCTTAGTCGGGACAGGGATTTCCGAGCAGTACTTC; CDR3aa: CASSLVGTGISEQYF; v_gene: TRBV7-6; abundance: .; d_gene: TRBD1; j_gene: TRBJ2-7
CDR3nt: TGTGCCAGCAGCTTAGCCTGGACCTGGGACACTGAAGCTTTCTTT; CDR3aa: CASSLAWTWDTEAFF; v_gene: TRBV11-2; abundance: .; d_gene: .; j_gene: TRBJ1-1
CDR3nt: TGTGCCAGCAGCTCCCGGGACAGGGAAAAAGAGACCCAGTACTTC; CDR3aa: CASSSRDREKETQYF; v_gene: TRBV6-2/TRBV6-3; abundance: .; d_gene: TRBD1; j_gene: TRBJ2-5
CDR3nt: TGTGCCAGTAGTCCTGGACAGAAGGGGGCTTTCTTT; CDR3aa: CASSPGQKGAFF; v_gene: TRBV19; abundance: few; d_gene: .; j_gene: TRBJ1-1
CDR3nt: TGTGCCAGCAGTCCCGGGGGCCACGAGCAGTACTTC; CDR3aa: CASSPGGHEQYF; v_gene: TRBV6-2/TRBV6-3; abundance: .; d_gene: .; j_gene: TRBJ2-7
CDR3nt: TGTGCCAGCAGCCACCCCGGGACAGGGGGCACAGATACGCAGTATTTT; CDR3aa: CASSHPGTGGTDTQYF; v_gene: TRBV7-2; abundance: many; d_gene: TRBD1; j_gene: TRBJ2-3
CDR3nt: TGTGCCAGCAGTTTATCCGGGACAGGGAATGGCTACACCTTC; CDR3aa: CASSLSGTGNGYTF; v_gene: TRBV6-5; abundance: few; d_gene: TRBD1; j_gene: TRBJ1-2
CDR3nt: TGCGCCAGTGGAGACAGATACAATGAGCAGTTCTTC; CDR3aa: CASGDRYNEQFF; v_gene: TRBV5-1; abundance: .; d_gene: .; j_gene: TRBJ2-1
CDR3nt: TGTGCCAGCAGCTTAGCGGGTGAGGGGCGCAATGAGCAGTTCTTC; CDR3aa: CASSLAGEGRNEQFF; v_gene: TRBV7-2; abundance: many; d_gene: .; j_gene: TRBJ2-1
CDR3nt: TGCGCCAGCAGCCAAGTGGCCCAGACCAATGAGCAGTTCTTC; CDR3aa: CASSQVAQTNEQFF; v_gene: TRBV4-1; abundance: .; d_gene: .; j_gene: TRBJ2-1
CDR3nt: TGTGCCAGTAGCCGCATCCGACGTTTTGAGGGGGCGCGGGCTGAAGCTTTCTTT; CDR3aa: CASSRIRRFEGARAEAFF; v_gene: TRBV19; abundance: .; d_gene: TRBD1; j_gene: TRBJ1-1
CDR3nt: TGTGCCAGCAGACGTCTAACAGGAAAGTACGATACGCAGTATTTT; CDR3aa: CASRRLTGKYDTQYF; v_gene: TRBV12-3/TRBV12-4; abundance: .; d_gene: .; j_gene: TRBJ2-3
CDR3nt: TGCGCCAGCAGCTTGGGGGGCCCCCTAACAGGGGTAGATGGCTACACCTTC; CDR3aa: CASSLGGPLTGVDGYTF; v_gene: TRBV5-1; abundance: few; d_gene: TRBD1; j_gene: TRBJ1-2
CDR3nt: TGTGCCAGCAGGGGGGACAGGGCCTACGAGCAGTACTTC; CDR3aa: CASRGDRAYEQYF; v_gene: TRBV12-3/TRBV12-4; abundance: .; d_gene: TRBD1; j_gene: TRBJ2-7
CDR3nt: TGTGCCAGCAGTTTAGGAGGGGCCTGGTCAGAGACCCAGTACTTC; CDR3aa: CASSLGGAWSETQYF; v_gene: TRBV6-5; abundance: few; d_gene: .; j_gene: TRBJ2-5
CDR3nt: TGTGCCAGCAGTGATTCCGGGACAGGAGCCGGCTACACCTTC; CDR3aa: CASSDSGTGAGYTF; v_gene: TRBV2; abundance: .; d_gene: TRBD1; j_gene: TRBJ1-2
CDR3nt: TGCGCCAGCGGAGGAGGAGGGAGCTCTGGAAACACCATATATTTT; CDR3aa: CASGGGGSSGNTIYF; v_gene: TRBV4-1; abundance: few; d_gene: .; j_gene: TRBJ1-3
CDR3nt: TGTGCCAGCCGGTGGGATGATAGGACGACTCAGCCCCAGCATTTT; CDR3aa: CASRWDDRTTQPQHF; v_gene: TRBV2; abundance: .; d_gene: .; j_gene: TRBJ1-5
CDR3nt: TGTGCCAGCAGCTTAACGTCACTCCAGCCGGGCTACACCTTC; CDR3aa: CASSLTSLQPGYTF; v_gene: TRBV7-3; abundance: .; d_gene: .; j_gene: TRBJ1-2
CDR3nt: TGTGCCAGCAGCCCTCGGGACTACTACGAGCAGTACTTC; CDR3aa: CASSPRDYYEQYF; v_gene: TRBV7-8; abundance: many; d_gene: TRBD2; j_gene: TRBJ2-7
CDR3nt: TGTGCCAGCAGCGGCAGCGGGGGGTTGCCTGCCGAGCAGTACTTC; CDR3aa: CASSGSGGLPAEQYF; v_gene: TRBV7-2; abundance: many; d_gene: TRBD2; j_gene: TRBJ2-7
CDR3nt: TGTGCCAGCAGCTTAGCCTTGAGGGGGAGCTCCTATAATTCACCCCTCCACTTT; CDR3aa: CASSLALRGSSYNSPLHF; v_gene: TRBV7-2; abundance: few; d_gene: .; j_gene: TRBJ1-6
CDR3nt: TGTGCCAGCAGTATCCGACAGGGTATGGTCGAGCAGTACTTC; CDR3aa: CASSIRQGMVEQYF; v_gene: TRBV12-3/TRBV12-4; abundance: few; d_gene: TRBD1; j_gene: TRBJ2-7
CDR3nt: TGTGCCAGCAGCTTATCGGGTGCTAATCAGCCCCAGCATTTT; CDR3aa: CASSLSGANQPQHF; v_gene: TRBV7-2; abundance: many; d_gene: .; j_gene: TRBJ1-5
CDR3nt: TGTGCCAGCAGTTACCGCCCAGCGGGGGAGGGTATAGAGACCCAGTACTTC; CDR3aa: CASSYRPAGEGIETQYF; v_gene: TRBV6-2/TRBV6-3; abundance: few; d_gene: TRBD2; j_gene: TRBJ2-5
CDR3nt: TGTGCCAGCAGCCCGACCGGGGGCGAATACACTGAAGCTTTCTTT; CDR3aa: CASSPTGGEYTEAFF; v_gene: TRBV9; abundance: .; d_gene: .; j_gene: TRBJ1-1
CDR3nt: TGCAGTGCTAGGGAACTAGCGGGGTGGGAGACCCAGTACTTC; CDR3aa: CSARELAGWETQYF; v_gene: TRBV20-1; abundance: few; d_gene: TRBD2; j_gene: TRBJ2-5